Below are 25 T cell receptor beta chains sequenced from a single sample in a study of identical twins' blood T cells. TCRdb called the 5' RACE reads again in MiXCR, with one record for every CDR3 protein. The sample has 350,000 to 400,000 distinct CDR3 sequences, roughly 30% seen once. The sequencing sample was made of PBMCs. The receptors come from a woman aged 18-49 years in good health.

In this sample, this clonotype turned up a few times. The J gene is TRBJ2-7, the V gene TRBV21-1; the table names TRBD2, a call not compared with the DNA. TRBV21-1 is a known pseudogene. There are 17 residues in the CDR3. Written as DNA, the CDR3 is TGTGCCAGCAGCAAAGGGCTAGCGGGAGGAAGCTCCTACGAGCAGTACTTC. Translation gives CASSKGLAGGSSYEQYF.

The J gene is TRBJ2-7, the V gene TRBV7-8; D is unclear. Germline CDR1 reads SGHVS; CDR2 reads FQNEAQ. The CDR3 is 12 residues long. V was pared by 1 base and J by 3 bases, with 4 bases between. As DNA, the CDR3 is TGTGCCAGCAGCTTAGTTCGCTACGAGCAGTACTTC. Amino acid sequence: CASSLVRYEQYF. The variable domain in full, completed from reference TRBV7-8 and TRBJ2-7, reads GAGVSQSPRYKVAKRGQDVALRCDPISGHVSLFWYQQALGQGPEFLTYFQNEAQLDKSGLPSDRFFAERPEGSVSTLKIQRTQQEDSAVYLCASSLVRYEQYFGPGTRLTVT.

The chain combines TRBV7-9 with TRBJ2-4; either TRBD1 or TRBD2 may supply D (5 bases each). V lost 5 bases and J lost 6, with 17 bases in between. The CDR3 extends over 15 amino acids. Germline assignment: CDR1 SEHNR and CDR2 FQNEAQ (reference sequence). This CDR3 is CASSLGTSGANIQYF. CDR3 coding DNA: TGTGCCAGCAGCCTAGGTACTAGTGGGGCAAACATTCAGTACTTC. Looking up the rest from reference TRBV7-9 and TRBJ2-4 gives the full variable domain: DTGVSQNPRHKITKRGQNVTFRCDPISEHNRLYWYRQTLGQGPEFLTYFQNEAQLEKSRLLSDRFSAERPKGSFSTLEIQRTEQGDSAMYLCASSLGTSGANIQYFGAGTRLSVL.

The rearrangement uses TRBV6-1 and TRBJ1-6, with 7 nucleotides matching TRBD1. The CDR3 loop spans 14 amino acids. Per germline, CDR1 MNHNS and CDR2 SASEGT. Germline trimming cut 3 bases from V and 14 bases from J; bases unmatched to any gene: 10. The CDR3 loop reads CASSDPGGLPSLHF. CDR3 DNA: TGTGCCAGCAGTGACCCAGGGGGGCTCCCTTCCCTCCACTTT.

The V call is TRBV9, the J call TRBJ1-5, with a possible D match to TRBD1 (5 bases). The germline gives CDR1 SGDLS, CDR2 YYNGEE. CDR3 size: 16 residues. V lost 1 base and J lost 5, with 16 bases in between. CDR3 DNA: TGTGCCAGCAGCGTAACTCGGGTCAGGGCCCATCAGCCCCAGCATTTT. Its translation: CASSVTRVRAHQPQHF.

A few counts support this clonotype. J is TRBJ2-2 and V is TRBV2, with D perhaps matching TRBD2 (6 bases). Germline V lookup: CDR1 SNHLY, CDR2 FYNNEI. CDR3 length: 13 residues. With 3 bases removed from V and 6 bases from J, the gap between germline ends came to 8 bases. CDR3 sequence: CASSESGAGELFF. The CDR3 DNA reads TGTGCCAGCAGTGAGTCGGGGGCCGGGGAGCTGTTTTTT.

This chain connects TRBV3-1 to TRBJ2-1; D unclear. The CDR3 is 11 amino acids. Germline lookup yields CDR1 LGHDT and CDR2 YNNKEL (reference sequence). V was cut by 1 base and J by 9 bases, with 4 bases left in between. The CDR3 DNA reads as TGTGCCAGCAGCCAAGCGGCTGAGCAGTTCTTC. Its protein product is CASSQAAEQFF.

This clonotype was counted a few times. Here the CDR3 DNA reads TGTGCCAGCAGACTGACAGGGGGCACTGAAGCTTTCTTT. This codes for CASRLTGGTEAFF. This chain links TRBV6-2 or TRBV6-3 with TRBJ1-1; 9 positions match TRBD1. Germline V gives CDR1 MNHEY, CDR2 SVGEGT. V shed 6 bases, J shed 4 bases, and the junction held 3 bases outside the gene matches. This CDR3 is 13 amino acids long.

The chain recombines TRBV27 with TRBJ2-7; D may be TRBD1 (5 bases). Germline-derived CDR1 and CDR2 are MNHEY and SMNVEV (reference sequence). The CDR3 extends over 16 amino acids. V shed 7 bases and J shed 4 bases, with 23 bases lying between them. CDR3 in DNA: TGTGCCAGCAACCAGAAAAGGGGTTATAGGATTTACGAGCAGTACTTC. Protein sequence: CASNQKRGYRIYEQYF.

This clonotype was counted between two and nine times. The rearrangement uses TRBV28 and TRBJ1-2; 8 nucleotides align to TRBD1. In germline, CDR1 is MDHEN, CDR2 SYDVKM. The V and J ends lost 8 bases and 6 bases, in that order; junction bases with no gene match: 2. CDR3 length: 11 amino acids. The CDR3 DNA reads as TGTGCCAGCGGACAGGGCGATGGCTACACCTTC. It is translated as CASGQGDGYTF.

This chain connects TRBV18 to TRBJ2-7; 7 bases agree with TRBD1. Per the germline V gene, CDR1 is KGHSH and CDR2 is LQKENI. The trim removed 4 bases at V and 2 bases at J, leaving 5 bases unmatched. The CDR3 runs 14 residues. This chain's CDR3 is CASSLIGQAYEQYF. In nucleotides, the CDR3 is TGTGCCAGCTCACTAATAGGACAGGCCTACGAGCAGTACTTC.

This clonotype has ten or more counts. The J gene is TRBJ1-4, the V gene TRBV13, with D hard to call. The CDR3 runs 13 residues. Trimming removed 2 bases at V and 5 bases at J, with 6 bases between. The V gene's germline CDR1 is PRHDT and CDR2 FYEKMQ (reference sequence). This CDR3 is CASSLRGNEKLFF. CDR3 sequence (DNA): TGTGCCAGCAGCTTAAGAGGAAATGAAAAACTGTTTTTT.

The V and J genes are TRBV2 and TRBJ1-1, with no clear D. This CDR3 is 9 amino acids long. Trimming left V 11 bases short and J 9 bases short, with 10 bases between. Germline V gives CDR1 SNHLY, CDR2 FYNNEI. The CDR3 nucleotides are TGTGCCTCCTCTTTTCAAGCTTTCTTT. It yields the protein CASSFQAFF.

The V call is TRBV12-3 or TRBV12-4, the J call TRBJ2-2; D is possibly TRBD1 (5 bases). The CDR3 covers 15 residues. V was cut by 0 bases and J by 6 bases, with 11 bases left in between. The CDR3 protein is CASSLATVGAGELFF. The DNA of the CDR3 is TGTGCCAGCAGTTTAGCGACAGTCGGTGCCGGGGAGCTGTTTTTT.

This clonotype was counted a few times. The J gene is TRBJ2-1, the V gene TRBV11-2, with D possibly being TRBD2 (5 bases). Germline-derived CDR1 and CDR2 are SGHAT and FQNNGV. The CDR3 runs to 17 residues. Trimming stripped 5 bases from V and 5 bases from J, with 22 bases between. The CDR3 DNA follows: TGTGCCAGCAGCCCTTTTCAAGTAGCGACCGGGGACAATGAGCAGTTCTTC. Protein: CASSPFQVATGDNEQFF.

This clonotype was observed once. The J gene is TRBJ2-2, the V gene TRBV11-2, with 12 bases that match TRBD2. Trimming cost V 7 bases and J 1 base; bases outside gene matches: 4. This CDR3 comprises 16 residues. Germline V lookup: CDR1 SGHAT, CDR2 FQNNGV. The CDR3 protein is CASTRTSGMNTGELFF. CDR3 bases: TGTGCCAGCACCCGGACTAGCGGGATGAACACCGGGGAGCTGTTTTTT.

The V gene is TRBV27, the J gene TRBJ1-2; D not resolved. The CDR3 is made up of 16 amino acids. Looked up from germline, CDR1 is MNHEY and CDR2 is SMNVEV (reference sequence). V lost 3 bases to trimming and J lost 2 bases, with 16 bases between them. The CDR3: CASSFLPNSVNYGYTF. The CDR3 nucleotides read TGTGCCAGCAGTTTTCTACCCAATTCCGTCAACTATGGCTACACCTTC.

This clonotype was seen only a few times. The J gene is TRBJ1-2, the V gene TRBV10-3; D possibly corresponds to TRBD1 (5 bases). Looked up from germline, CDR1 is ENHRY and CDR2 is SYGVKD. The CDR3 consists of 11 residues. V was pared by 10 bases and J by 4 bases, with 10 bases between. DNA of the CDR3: TGTGCCACCCAGGGCGGCTATGGCTACACCTTC. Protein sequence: CATQGGYGYTF.

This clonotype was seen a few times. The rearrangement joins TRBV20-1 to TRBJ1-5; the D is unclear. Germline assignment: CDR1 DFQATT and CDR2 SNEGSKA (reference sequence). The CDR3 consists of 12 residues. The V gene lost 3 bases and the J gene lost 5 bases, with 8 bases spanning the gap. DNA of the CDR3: TGCAGTGCTAGTTCTGAATATCAGCCCCAGCATTTT. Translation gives CSASSEYQPQHF.

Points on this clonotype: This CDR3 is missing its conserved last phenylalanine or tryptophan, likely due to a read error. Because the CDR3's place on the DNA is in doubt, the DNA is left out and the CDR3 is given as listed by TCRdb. CDR3 amino acids: CASSGDRPPPRI. The rearrangement uses TRBV19 and TRBJ1-1; no check of the table's D call, TRBD1, against the DNA was made. With termini counted, the CDR3 has 12 amino acids. Germline CDR1 reads LNHDA; CDR2 reads SQIVND (reference sequence).

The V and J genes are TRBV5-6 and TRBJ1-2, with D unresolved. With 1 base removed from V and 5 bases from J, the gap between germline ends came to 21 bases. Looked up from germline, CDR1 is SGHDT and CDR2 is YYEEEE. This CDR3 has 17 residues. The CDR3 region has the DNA TGTGCCAGCAGCTTGCAAAGCACCAGGCTTTCGGGGTATGGCTACACCTTC. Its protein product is CASSLQSTRLSGYGYTF. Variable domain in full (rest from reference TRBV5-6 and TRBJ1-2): DAGVTQSPTHLIKTRGQQVTLRCSPKSGHDTVSWYQQALGQGPQFIFQYYEEEERQRGNFPDRFSGHQFPNYSSELNVNALLLGDSALYLCASSLQSTRLSGYGYTFGSGTRLTVV.

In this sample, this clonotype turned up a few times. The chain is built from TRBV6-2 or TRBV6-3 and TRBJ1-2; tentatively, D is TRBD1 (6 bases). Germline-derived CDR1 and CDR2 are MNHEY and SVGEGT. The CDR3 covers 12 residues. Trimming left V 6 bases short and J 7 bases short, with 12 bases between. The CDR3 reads CASRPGGLGYTF. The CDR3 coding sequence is TGTGCCAGCAGGCCCGGGGGGCTTGGCTACACCTTC.

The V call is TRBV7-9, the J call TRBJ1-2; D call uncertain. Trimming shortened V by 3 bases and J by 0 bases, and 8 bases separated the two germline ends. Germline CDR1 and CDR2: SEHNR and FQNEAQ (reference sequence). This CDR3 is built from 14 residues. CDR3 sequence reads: CASSFTQANYGYTF. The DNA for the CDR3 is TGTGCCAGCAGCTTCACCCAGGCTAACTATGGCTACACCTTC.

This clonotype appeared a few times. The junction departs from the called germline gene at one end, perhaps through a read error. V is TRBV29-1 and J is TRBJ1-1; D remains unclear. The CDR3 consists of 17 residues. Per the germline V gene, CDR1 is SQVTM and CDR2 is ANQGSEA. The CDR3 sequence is CSTALLRNSHMNIEAFF. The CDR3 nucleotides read TGCAGCACGGCATTACTCCGGAACAGCCATATGAACATTGAAGCTTTCTTT.

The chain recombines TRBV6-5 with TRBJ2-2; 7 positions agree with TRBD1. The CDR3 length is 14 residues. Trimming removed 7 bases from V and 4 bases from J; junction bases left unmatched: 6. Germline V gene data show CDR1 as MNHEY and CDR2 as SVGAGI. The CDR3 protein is CASTGYRGTGELFF. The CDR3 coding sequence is TGTGCCAGCACCGGGTACAGGGGCACCGGGGAGCTGTTTTTT.